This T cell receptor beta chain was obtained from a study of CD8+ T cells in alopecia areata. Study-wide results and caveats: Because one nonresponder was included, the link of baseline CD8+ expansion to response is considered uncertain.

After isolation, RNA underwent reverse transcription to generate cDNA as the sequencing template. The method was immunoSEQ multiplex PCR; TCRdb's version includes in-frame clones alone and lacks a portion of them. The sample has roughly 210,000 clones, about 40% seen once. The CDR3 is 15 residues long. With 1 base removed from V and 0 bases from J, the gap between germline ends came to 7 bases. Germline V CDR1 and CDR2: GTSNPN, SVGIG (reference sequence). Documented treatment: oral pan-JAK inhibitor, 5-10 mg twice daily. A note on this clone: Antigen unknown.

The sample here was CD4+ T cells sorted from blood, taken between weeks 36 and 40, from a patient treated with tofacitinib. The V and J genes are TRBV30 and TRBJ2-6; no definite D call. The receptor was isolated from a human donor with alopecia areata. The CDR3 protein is CAWSATSSGANVLTF. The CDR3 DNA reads TGTGCCTGGAGTGCTACGAGCTCTGGGGCCAACGTCCTGACTTTC.